Described below is a single T cell receptor beta chain sequence and its context. Replicate sorted-subset PCRs were loaded with around 220 ng DNA, about 28,000 T cell genomes. Assay used: immunoSEQ multiplex PCR; TCRdb lists only in-frame clones, some missing. The repertoire has around 1.1 million clones, approximately 80% of them found once; the top ten carry approximately 0.9%. The CDR3 has 14 residues. From germline, CDR1 is SNHLY and CDR2 FYNNEI. Trimming stripped 4 bases from V and 5 bases from J, with 13 bases between. The data are from a study of shared clonotypes between healthy human individuals. The overall study: The study used three CD4 naive, three CD4 memory, two CD8 naive and one CD8 memory plate per donor.

J is TRBJ2-3 and V is TRBV2, with unresolved D. The sample comprised memory CD4+ T cells from PBMCs. The subset is: CD45RA-negative fraction. The TCR was taken from a man in his late teens or twenties in good health. Some clones in this sample may be carry-over from other donors' samples. In DNA, the CDR3 is TGTGCCAGCAGTGTGGGAAGCGTGGGAGATACGCAGTATTTT. It is translated as CASSVGSVGDTQYF.